This T cell receptor beta chain was sequenced for a study of T cell repertoires in cytomegalovirus infection. MiXCR, applied by TCRdb to the reads, yields one record per CDR3 protein. The sample lists fewer than 350,000 distinct CDR3 sequences; over 7.5% were seen once. The table lists this clonotype with a few counts. Trimming shortened V by 5 bases and J by 7 bases, and 15 bases separated the two germline ends. The CDR3 consists of 14 residues. Germline CDR1 is SGHTA and CDR2 is FQGNSA. The chain joins TRBV7-2 to TRBJ1-5, with a possible D match to TRBD1 (5 bases). The sequenced material came from PBMCs. The clonotype originates from a human donor in good health (CMV status not recorded). Some clones in this sample may be carry-over from other donors' samples. CDR3 sequence: CASSIRDSKQPQHF. DNA of the CDR3: TGTGCCAGCAGCATCCGGGACTCCAAGCAGCCCCAGCATTTT.